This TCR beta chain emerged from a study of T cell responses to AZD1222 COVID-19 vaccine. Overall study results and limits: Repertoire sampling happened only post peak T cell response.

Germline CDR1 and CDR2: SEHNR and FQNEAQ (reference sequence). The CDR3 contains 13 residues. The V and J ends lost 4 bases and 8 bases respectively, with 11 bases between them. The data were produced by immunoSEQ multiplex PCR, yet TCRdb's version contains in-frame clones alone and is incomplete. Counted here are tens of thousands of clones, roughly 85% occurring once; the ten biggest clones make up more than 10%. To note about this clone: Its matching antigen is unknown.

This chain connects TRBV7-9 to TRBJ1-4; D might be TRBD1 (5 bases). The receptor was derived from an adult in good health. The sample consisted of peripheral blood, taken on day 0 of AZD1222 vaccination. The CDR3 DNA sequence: TGTGCCAGCAGCTCCCGGGGACCAGAAAAACTGTTTTTT. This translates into CASSSRGPEKLFF.